The 32 T cell receptor beta chains below come from one sample, sequenced in a study of blood T cell repertoires in COVID-19. The repertoire was sequenced with immunoSEQ multiplex PCR; TCRdb's copy has only in-frame clones and lacks some. The table has more than 250,000 clones, around 85% seen once. Sequencing was carried out using peripheral blood. The receptors here all came from a woman aged 30 to 39 who had recovered from COVID-19.

The chain employs TRBV12-3 or TRBV12-4 and TRBJ2-2; D uncertain. The CDR3 runs 12 residues. Trimming removed 5 bases from V and 6 bases from J, with 7 bases in between. This CDR3 reads CASSLVSGELFF. As DNA, the CDR3 is TGTGCCAGCAGTCTTGTATCCGGGGAGCTGTTTTTT.

The chain recombines TRBV19 with TRBJ1-1, with D perhaps TRBD1 (5 bases). The CDR3 consists of 11 residues. Germline V gives CDR1 LNHDA, CDR2 SQIVND (reference sequence). V was pared by 10 bases and J by 3 bases, with 9 bases between. The DNA for the CDR3 is TGTGCCACACGCAGGGACACTGAAGCTTTCTTT. Its translation: CATRRDTEAFF. The full variable domain, completed using reference TRBV19 and TRBJ1-1, is DGGITQSPKYLFRKEGQNVTLSCEQNLNHDAMYWYRQDPGQGLRLIYYSQIVNDFQKGDIAEGYSVSREKKESFPLTVTSAQKNPTAFYLCATRRDTEAFFGQGTRLTVV.

This clone is labeled medium-sized. The chain recombines TRBV2 with TRBJ2-7; 9 bases are shared with TRBD1. The CDR3 runs 12 residues. CDR1 and CDR2 from the germline V gene are SNHLY and FYNNEI. V lost 4 bases and J lost 7; bases outside the gene matches: 2. CDR3 in amino acids: CASSGDRGEQYF. The CDR3 bases are TGTGCCAGCAGTGGAGACAGGGGGGAGCAGTACTTC.

This sequence joins TRBV5-6 and TRBJ1-5, with 7 bases aligning to TRBD1. V dropped 2 bases and J dropped 2; count of bases not matched to a gene: 4. The CDR3 sequence is 15 residues long. Germline CDR1 and CDR2: SGHDT and YYEEEE. The CDR3 region has the DNA TGTGCCAGCAGCTTCAGGGGGTACGGCAATCAGCCCCAGCATTTT. Amino acids: CASSFRGYGNQPQHF.

Many counts were recorded for this clone. Other DNA sequences in this sample translate to the same CDR3. V usage is TRBV28 and J usage is TRBJ2-7; TRBD1 aligns across 10 bases. The CDR3 totals 14 residues. Germline V gene lookup returns CDR1 MDHEN and CDR2 SYDVKM. V dropped 5 bases and J dropped 5; count of bases not matched to a gene: 6. Here the CDR3 reads CASSLDRGQNEQYF. In nucleotides, the CDR3 is TGTGCCAGCAGTCTAGACAGGGGGCAAAACGAGCAGTACTTC.

The chain links TRBV19 to TRBJ1-1; TRBD1 is a possible D gene (5 bases). V lost 6 bases and J lost 4, with 12 bases in between. Germline V CDR1 and CDR2: LNHDA, SQIVND (reference sequence). The CDR3 contains 13 residues. As DNA, the CDR3 is TGTGCCAGTAGACCTAAAGGGGCCACTGAAGCTTTCTTT. Translating gives CASRPKGATEAFF.

This clone came up once. V is TRBV19 and J is TRBJ1-5; 8 bases fit TRBD1. V lost 7 bases and J lost 9; bases outside the gene matches: 14. The germline V gene encodes CDR1 LNHDA and CDR2 SQIVND (reference sequence). The length of the CDR3 is 15 residues. The CDR3, as DNA: TGTGCCAGTACCCTCCAAACAGGGGGGACTGGGCCCCAGCATTTT. Protein sequence: CASTLQTGGTGPQHF.

This chain links TRBV6-5 with TRBJ2-2; D call uncertain. This CDR3 spans 12 amino acids. Germline CDR1 and CDR2: MNHEY and SVGAGI. Trimming removed 10 bases at V and 4 bases at J, with 10 bases between. CDR3 sequence: CATAPGTGELFF. The CDR3 coding sequence is TGTGCCACCGCCCCAGGCACCGGGGAGCTGTTTTTT.

V usage is TRBV13 and J usage is TRBJ2-3, with 8 bases that match TRBD1. Germline V gene sequence: CDR1 PRHDT, CDR2 FYEKMQ (reference sequence). V shed 5 bases and J 4 bases; nucleotides not matched to a gene: 8. This CDR3 region has 15 residues. The CDR3 here is CASSATTGVADTQYF. The CDR3 DNA reads TGTGCCAGCAGCGCAACGACAGGGGTGGCAGATACGCAGTATTTT. Together with reference TRBV13 and TRBJ2-3, the CDR3 gives the full variable domain: AAGVIQSPRHLIKEKRETATLKCYPIPRHDTVYWYQQGPGQDPQFLISFYEKMQSDKGSIPDRFSAQQFSDYHSELNMSSLELGDSALYFCASSATTGVADTQYFGPGTRLTVL.

This clone has a single count. As DNA, the CDR3 is TGTGCCAGCAGTTACCTGCGGGGGGCCTTCTACGAGCAGTACTTC. Amino acid sequence: CASSYLRGAFYEQYF. The chain is built from TRBV6-5 and TRBJ2-7, with TRBD2 matching over 8 bases. Germline values: CDR1 MNHEY, CDR2 SVGAGI. Germline trimming cut 2 bases from V and 3 bases from J; bases unmatched to any gene: 6. This CDR3 region has 15 residues.

The V gene is TRBV5-8, the J gene TRBJ2-1; 9 nucleotides align to TRBD2. Unmatched junction bases numbered 3, after V lost 2 bases and J lost 9 bases. Germline CDR1 SGHTS, CDR2 YDEGEE. This CDR3 comprises 13 residues. CDR3 region: CASSFSGSFEQFF. The CDR3, as DNA: TGTGCCAGCAGCTTTAGCGGGAGTTTTGAGCAGTTCTTC.

This clone was seen a single time. V gene TRBV6-5 combines with J gene TRBJ1-1, with D possibly being TRBD1 (6 bases). Germline V gene data show CDR1 as MNHEY and CDR2 as SVGAGI. The CDR3 totals 15 residues. Trimming shortened V by 7 bases and J by 6 bases, and 21 bases separated the two germline ends. The CDR3 DNA sequence: TGTGCCAGCAACATAGACAGGCGGGTAGGCGCTGAAGCTTTCTTT. It codes for CASNIDRRVGAEAFF.

The rearrangement joins TRBV19 to TRBJ2-5; perhaps TRBD2 as D (6 bases). Germline V gives CDR1 LNHDA, CDR2 SQIVND (reference sequence). Deletions cut 8 bases from V and 0 bases from J, with 13 bases between. This CDR3 is built from 14 residues. The CDR3 coding sequence is TGTGCCAGTGGCGGGATTGAGGACCAAGAGACCCAGTACTTC. This sequence encodes CASGGIEDQETQYF.

The chain joins TRBV7-8 to TRBJ2-2, with a possible D match to TRBD2 (7 bases). Germline CDR1 and CDR2: SGHVS and FQNEAQ. CDR3 length equals 21 residues. V was pared by 2 bases and J by 0 bases, with 25 bases between. DNA of the CDR3: TGTGCCAGCAGCTTAATTTGGACGGGGGGCGGGGCGATTCCGAACACCGGGGAGCTGTTTTTT. It yields the protein CASSLIWTGGGAIPNTGELFF.

The rearrangement joins TRBV5-4 to TRBJ1-1, with D uncertain. This CDR3 contains 14 residues. CDR1 and CDR2 from the germline V gene are SGHNT and YYREEE (reference sequence). The ends were cut back, 4 bases at V and 11 bases at J, with 21 bases in the middle. CDR3 amino acids: CASSPLEEGAKAFF. In DNA, the CDR3 is TGTGCCAGCAGCCCGCTGGAGGAGGGAGCCAAGGCTTTCTTT. The whole variable domain, filled in from reference TRBV5-4 and TRBJ1-1, reads ETGVTQSPTHLIKTRGQQVTLRCSSQSGHNTVSWYQQALGQGPQFIFQYYREEENGRGNFPPRFSGLQFPNYSSELNVNALELDDSALYLCASSPLEEGAKAFFGQGTRLTVV.

The J gene is TRBJ1-1, the V gene TRBV19; no clear D gene. This CDR3 spans 12 amino acids. Trimming left V 1 base short and J 8 bases short, with 8 bases between. The germline V gene encodes CDR1 LNHDA and CDR2 SQIVND (reference sequence). The CDR3 DNA reads as TGTGCCAGTAGTATAGGAGTGTGGGAAGCTTTCTTT. This sequence encodes CASSIGVWEAFF.

This clone was counted a few times. V and J are TRBV27 and TRBJ2-5; TRBD1 agrees at 7 bases. From germline, CDR1 is MNHEY and CDR2 SMNVEV (reference sequence). This CDR3 spans 16 amino acids. The J segment lost 6 bases and the V segment lost 5 bases, leaving 15 bases of the junction unmatched. The CDR3 DNA is TGTGCCAGCAGTCCCCGGCAGACAGGGCGTTATCAGACCCAGTACTTC. It translates to CASSPRQTGRYQTQYF.

This clone was counted once. The CDR3 protein is CASSPGTGITGTGANVLTF. The CDR3 DNA is TGCGCCAGCAGCCCAGGGACAGGGATTACGGGGACTGGGGCCAACGTCCTGACTTTC. This rearrangement joins TRBV5-1 to TRBJ2-6; the match to TRBD1 covers 9 bases. There are 19 residues in the CDR3. Germline trimming cut 4 bases from V and 2 bases from J; bases unmatched to any gene: 13. Germline assignment: CDR1 SGHRS and CDR2 YFSETQ.

The genes are TRBV3-1 (or the pseudogene TRBV3-2) and TRBJ2-5, with D unclear. The CDR3 runs to 13 residues. Trimming left V 7 bases short and J 3 bases short, with 12 bases between. Per the germline V gene, CDR1 is LGHDT and CDR2 is YNNKEL (reference sequence). The CDR3 loop reads CASTPPIEETQYF. CDR3 DNA sequence: TGTGCCAGCACCCCCCCCATAGAAGAGACCCAGTACTTC.

Worth noting for this clone: Within the sample, other DNA sequences also encode this same CDR3. The chain uses TRBV19 and TRBJ1-1, with 7 bases aligning to TRBD1. The CDR3 runs to 14 residues. The germline V gene encodes CDR1 LNHDA and CDR2 SQIVND (reference sequence). Unmatched junction bases numbered 5, after V lost 3 bases and J lost 4 bases. This CDR3 reads CASSIGGGVTEAFF. Here the CDR3 DNA reads TGTGCCAGTAGTATTGGAGGGGGCGTCACTGAAGCTTTCTTT.

The chain links TRBV24-1 to TRBJ2-2, with D hard to call. V was trimmed by 5 bases and J by 3 bases, leaving 12 bases between them. Germline CDR1 and CDR2: KGHDR and SFDVKD. The CDR3 length is 15 residues. The CDR3 region is CATSAQAEDTGELFF. In nucleotides, the CDR3 is TGTGCCACCAGTGCCCAAGCCGAAGACACCGGGGAGCTGTTTTTT.

The rearrangement joins TRBV28 to TRBJ1-1, with 9 bases identical to TRBD1. The CDR3 sequence is 13 residues long. The germline CDR1 and CDR2 sequences are MDHEN and SYDVKM. V gave up 5 bases and J gave up 6 bases; unmatched junction bases: 4. The chain's CDR3 is CASSNTGGAEAFF. The CDR3 DNA reads as TGTGCCAGCAGTAATACAGGGGGCGCTGAAGCTTTCTTT.

This sequence joins TRBV5-1 and TRBJ2-1; D may be TRBD2 (6 bases). V lost 5 bases and J 6 bases, leaving 15 bases between the germline ends. The CDR3 spans 14 residues. The germline CDR1 and CDR2 sequences are SGHRS and YFSETQ. The chain's CDR3 is CASRIESGGNEQFF. CDR3 in DNA: TGCGCCAGCAGGATAGAATCCGGGGGCAATGAGCAGTTCTTC.

V gene TRBV6-1 combines with J gene TRBJ2-3; TRBD2 aligns across 9 bases. CDR3 length equals 17 residues. J was trimmed by 4 bases and V by 3 bases; bases with no gene match: 11. The germline gives CDR1 MNHNS, CDR2 SASEGT. Here the CDR3 reads CASSDPAGGSLSDTQYF. CDR3 nucleotides: TGTGCCAGCAGTGATCCGGCGGGAGGGAGTCTCTCAGATACGCAGTATTTT.

This clone was seen just once. This rearrangement joins TRBV6-4 to TRBJ2-2; tentative D call: TRBD2 (6 bases). The CDR3 totals 14 residues. Germline CDR1 reads MRHNA; CDR2 reads SNTAGT. Trimming removed 5 bases at V and 3 bases at J, with 10 bases between. CDR3 coding DNA: TGTGCCAGCAGTCGGCTAGCGTACACCGGGGAGCTGTTTTTT. Encoded protein: CASSRLAYTGELFF.

V gene TRBV7-2 combines with J gene TRBJ2-1, with 9 bases fitting TRBD2. This CDR3 region has 19 residues. Germline V lookup: CDR1 SGHTA, CDR2 FQGNSA. With 1 base clipped from V and 0 bases from J, the junction kept 10 bases outside the gene matches. The CDR3 DNA sequence: TGTGCCAGCAGCTTAGGACTAGCGGACCTTACCGACTCCTACAATGAGCAGTTCTTC. It is translated as CASSLGLADLTDSYNEQFF.

The rearrangement uses TRBV5-6 and TRBJ2-1; the match to TRBD2 covers 7 bases. The CDR3 length is 15 residues. V shed 6 bases, J shed 5 bases, and the junction held 11 bases outside the gene matches. The V gene's germline CDR1 is SGHDT and CDR2 YYEEEE. The CDR3 DNA follows: TGTGCCAGCATCCCTCTGGCGGGAGCCCACAATGAGCAGTTCTTC. Protein product: CASIPLAGAHNEQFF.

The chain has TRBV28 and TRBJ2-7; 7 bases are shared with TRBD1. Germline CDR1 is MDHEN and CDR2 is SYDVKM. The CDR3 runs to 11 residues. After removal of 4 bases from V and 10 bases from J, the junction contained 4 bases not matched to a gene. In nucleotides, the CDR3 is TGTGCCAGCAGTTCCGGACAGGACCAGTACTTC. Protein sequence: CASSSGQDQYF.

This chain joins TRBV7-9 and TRBJ1-1, with TRBD1 matching 7 bases. Germline V gene data show CDR1 as SEHNR and CDR2 as FQNEAQ (reference sequence). The junction had 5 bases not matched to a gene; V was cut back by 5 bases and J by 2 bases. The CDR3 length is 14 residues. The DNA for the CDR3 is TGTGCCAGCAGCCTCGGGACAGAAAACACTGAAGCTTTCTTT. It encodes CASSLGTENTEAFF. Variable domain in full (rest from reference TRBV7-9 and TRBJ1-1): DTGVSQNPRHKITKRGQNVTFRCDPISEHNRLYWYRQTLGQGPEFLTYFQNEAQLEKSRLLSDRFSAERPKGSFSTLEIQRTEQGDSAMYLCASSLGTENTEAFFGQGTRLTVV.

The rearrangement links TRBV11-2 to TRBJ1-3, with D maybe TRBD1 (5 bases). There are 13 residues in the CDR3. Germline values: CDR1 SGHAT, CDR2 FQNNGV. V lost 10 bases and J 3 bases, leaving 13 bases between the germline ends. The CDR3 is CATAGGFGNTIYF. CDR3 bases: TGTGCCACCGCGGGGGGGTTTGGAAACACCATATATTTT.

Concerning this clone: The limits of the CDR3 on the DNA are not certain, so only TCRdb's listed CDR3 is given. The J gene is TRBJ2-3, the V gene TRBV27; the table assigns TRBD1, which was not confirmed against the DNA. Germline loops: CDR1 MNHEY, CDR2 SMNVEV (reference sequence). The CDR3 length is 15 residues, termini included. CDR3 amino acids: CASSFRARVTDTQYF.

The chain recombines TRBV9 with TRBJ2-7; maybe TRBD1 (6 bases). The V gene's germline CDR1 is SGDLS and CDR2 YYNGEE. V was cut by 0 bases and J by 3 bases, with 10 bases left in between. The CDR3 spans 14 residues. The CDR3 protein is CASSVGTGNYEQYF. The CDR3 DNA reads TGTGCCAGCAGCGTAGGCACAGGGAACTACGAGCAGTACTTC.